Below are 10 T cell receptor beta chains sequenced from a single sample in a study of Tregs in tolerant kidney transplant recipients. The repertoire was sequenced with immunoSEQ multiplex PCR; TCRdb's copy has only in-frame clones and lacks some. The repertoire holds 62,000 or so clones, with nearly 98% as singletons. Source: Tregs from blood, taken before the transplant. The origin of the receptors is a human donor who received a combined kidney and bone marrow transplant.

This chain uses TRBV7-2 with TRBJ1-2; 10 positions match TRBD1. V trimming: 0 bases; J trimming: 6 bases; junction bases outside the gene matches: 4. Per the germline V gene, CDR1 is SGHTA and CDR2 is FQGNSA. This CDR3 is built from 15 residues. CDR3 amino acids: CASSLAGDRGNGYTF. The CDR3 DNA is TGTGCCAGCAGCTTAGCGGGGGACAGGGGCAATGGCTACACCTTC.

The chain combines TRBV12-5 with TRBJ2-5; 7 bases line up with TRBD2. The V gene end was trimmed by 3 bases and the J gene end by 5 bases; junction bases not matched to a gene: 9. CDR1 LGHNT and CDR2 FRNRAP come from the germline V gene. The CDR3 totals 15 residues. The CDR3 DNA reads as TGTGCTAGTGGTTTCGCGATGGCGGGGGTTGAGACCCAGTACTTC. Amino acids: CASGFAMAGVETQYF.

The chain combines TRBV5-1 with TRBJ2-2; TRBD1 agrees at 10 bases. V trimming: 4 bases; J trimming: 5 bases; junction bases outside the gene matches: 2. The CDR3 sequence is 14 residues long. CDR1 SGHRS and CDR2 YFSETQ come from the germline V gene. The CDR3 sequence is CASSQGQGTGELFF. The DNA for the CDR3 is TGCGCCAGCAGCCAGGGACAGGGGACCGGGGAGCTGTTTTTT.

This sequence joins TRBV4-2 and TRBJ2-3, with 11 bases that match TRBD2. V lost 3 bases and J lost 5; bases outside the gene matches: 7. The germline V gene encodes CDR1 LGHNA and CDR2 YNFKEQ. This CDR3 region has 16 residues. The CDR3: CASSQPPGLAVDTQYF. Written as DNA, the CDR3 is TGTGCCAGCAGCCAGCCTCCGGGACTAGCGGTAGATACGCAGTATTTT.

The CDR3 region is CASSQSGLARSETQYF. The CDR3 DNA is TGCGCCAGCAGCCAGTCCGGACTAGCGAGGTCCGAGACCCAGTACTTC. This sequence joins TRBV4-1 and TRBJ2-5; 9 bases align to TRBD2. Unmatched junction bases numbered 10, after V lost 3 bases and J lost 5 bases. CDR1 and CDR2 (germline): MGHRA, YSYEKL. The CDR3 length is 16 residues.

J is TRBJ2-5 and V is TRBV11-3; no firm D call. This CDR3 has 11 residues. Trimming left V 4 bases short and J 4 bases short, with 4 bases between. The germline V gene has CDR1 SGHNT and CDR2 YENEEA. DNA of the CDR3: TGTGCCAGCAGCTCACTAGAGACCCAGTACTTC. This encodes CASSSLETQYF.

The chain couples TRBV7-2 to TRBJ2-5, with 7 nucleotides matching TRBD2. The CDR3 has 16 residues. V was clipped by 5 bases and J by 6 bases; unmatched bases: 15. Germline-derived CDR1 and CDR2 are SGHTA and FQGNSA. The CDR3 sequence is CASSPLGGEGRKTQYF. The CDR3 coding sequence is TGTGCCAGCAGCCCCCTGGGGGGGGAGGGTCGCAAGACCCAGTACTTC.

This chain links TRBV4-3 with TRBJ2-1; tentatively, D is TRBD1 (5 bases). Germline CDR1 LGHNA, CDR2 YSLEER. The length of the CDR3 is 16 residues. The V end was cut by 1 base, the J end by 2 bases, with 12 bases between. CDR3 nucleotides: TGCGCCAGCAGCCAAGTGGCGACAGAAGCCTACAATGAGCAGTTCTTC. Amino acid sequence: CASSQVATEAYNEQFF.

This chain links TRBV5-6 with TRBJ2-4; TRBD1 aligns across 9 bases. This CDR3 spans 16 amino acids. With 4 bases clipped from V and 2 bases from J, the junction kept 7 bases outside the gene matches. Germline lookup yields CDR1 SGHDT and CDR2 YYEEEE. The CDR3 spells CASSRGQGISKNIQYF. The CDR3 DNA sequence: TGTGCCAGCAGCCGGGGACAGGGAATTTCCAAAAACATTCAGTACTTC. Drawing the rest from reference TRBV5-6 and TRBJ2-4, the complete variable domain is DAGVTQSPTHLIKTRGQQVTLRCSPKSGHDTVSWYQQALGQGPQFIFQYYEEEERQRGNFPDRFSGHQFPNYSSELNVNALLLGDSALYLCASSRGQGISKNIQYFGAGTRLSVL.

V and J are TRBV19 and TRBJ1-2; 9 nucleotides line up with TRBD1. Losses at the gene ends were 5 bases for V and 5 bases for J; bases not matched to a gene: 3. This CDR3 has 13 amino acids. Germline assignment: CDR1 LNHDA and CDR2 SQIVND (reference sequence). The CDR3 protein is CASSGTGWYGYTF. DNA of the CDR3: TGTGCCAGTAGTGGGACAGGGTGGTATGGCTACACCTTC. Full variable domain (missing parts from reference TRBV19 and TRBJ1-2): DGGITQSPKYLFRKEGQNVTLSCEQNLNHDAMYWYRQDPGQGLRLIYYSQIVNDFQKGDIAEGYSVSREKKESFPLTVTSAQKNPTAFYLCASSGTGWYGYTFGSGTRLTVV.